One T cell receptor beta chain is described in this entry. Antigen: not known. Together with a sample-barcoded 5' primer, a J-beta primer mix was included in a second PCR lasting about 6 to 11 cycles. CDR3-containing paired-end reads numbering at least 2.5 million came from each sample. TCRdb reanalysed the 5' RACE reads using MiXCR and keeps one entry per CDR3 protein. The sample yields approximately 850,000 distinct CDR3 sequences, roughly 50% seen once. This CDR3 comprises 14 residues. Germline V lookup: CDR1 SQVTM, CDR2 ANQGSEA. Healthy Caucasians from Russia aged roughly 6 to 95 served as donors. In each sample, at least 7 million PBMCs were isolated. The data belong to a study of blood T cells in healthy people across ages. Study-wide results and limits: Aged donors had fewer naive CD4+ cells and lower diversity than long-lived donors.

The sample was blood. The chain has TRBV29-1 and TRBJ1-5; 11 bases map to TRBD1. The receptor comes from a man aged 25 to 40 in good health. The DNA of the CDR3 is TGCAGTGTTCGCGGGACAGGGGGAAATCAGCCCCAGCATTTT. This translates into CSVRGTGGNQPQHF.